The 19 T cell receptor beta chains listed next were all sequenced from one sample in a study of long-term antiretroviral therapy in people with HIV. Version v3.0 of the immunoSEQ assay was performed at survey level. Sequenced by immunoSEQ multiplex PCR; TCRdb stores in-frame clones only, minus some. The table records 15,000 or so clones, roughly 86% of them present only once. The source was unsorted PBMCs, collected 6.2 years after starting antiretroviral therapy. Receptor source: a man aged 40-55 years with HIV.

V gene TRBV6-1 combines with J gene TRBJ1-1; no definite D call. CDR1 and CDR2 (germline): MNHNS, SASEGT. V shed 3 bases and J shed 0 bases, with 17 bases lying between them. CDR3 length: 17 amino acids. The CDR3 loop reads CASSDRIGPGMNTEAFF. CDR3 nucleotide sequence: TGTGCCAGCAGTGATCGCATAGGTCCGGGAATGAACACTGAAGCTTTCTTT.

This chain uses TRBV10-3 with TRBJ1-5; 10 bases match TRBD1. The CDR3 runs to 14 residues. The V gene end was trimmed by 4 bases and the J gene end by 6 bases; junction bases not matched to a gene: 3. Germline V gene lookup returns CDR1 ENHRY and CDR2 SYGVKD. In DNA form, the CDR3 reads TGTGCCATCAGTGCGGGACAGGGGAGTCAGCCCCAGCATTTT. It specifies CAISAGQGSQPQHF.

The genes are TRBV28 and TRBJ1-4, with 8 bases matching TRBD1. After removal of 4 bases from V and 5 bases from J, the junction contained 6 bases not matched to a gene. The CDR3 contains 15 residues. CDR1 MDHEN and CDR2 SYDVKM come from the germline V gene. CDR3 protein: CASSSGQGGNEKLFF. The CDR3 DNA reads TGTGCCAGCAGTTCTGGACAGGGTGGAAATGAAAAACTGTTTTTT.

The chain uses TRBV19 and TRBJ2-5, with D perhaps TRBD1 (5 bases). The germline V and J ends were trimmed by 3 bases and 3 bases, with 17 bases remaining between them. CDR1 and CDR2 from the germline V gene are LNHDA and SQIVND (reference sequence). The CDR3 runs to 16 residues. CDR3 DNA sequence: TGTGCCAGTAGTATTTTTCCCCCTGACAGCGAAGAGACCCAGTACTTC. It translates to CASSIFPPDSEETQYF.

The rearrangement uses TRBV9 and TRBJ1-3; 8 bases are shared with TRBD1. Germline V CDR1 and CDR2: SGDLS, YYNGEE. The CDR3 is 15 amino acids. V shed 3 bases and J 0 bases; nucleotides not matched to a gene: 2. The CDR3 DNA reads as TGTGCCAGCAGCGAGGGGACAGGCTCTGGAAACACCATATATTTT. It codes for CASSEGTGSGNTIYF.

The V gene is TRBV4-2, the J gene TRBJ2-7; D is possibly TRBD1 (6 bases). This CDR3 is built from 14 residues. Between the trimmed V and J ends, which lost 4 bases and 3 bases, there was a span of 13 bases. Germline loops: CDR1 LGHNA, CDR2 YNFKEQ. The CDR3 here is CASSPFQGSYEQYF. CDR3 bases: TGTGCCAGCAGCCCCTTTCAGGGGAGCTACGAGCAGTACTTC.

By frequency in the sample, this clone is medium-sized. This rearrangement joins TRBV7-8 to TRBJ2-7; D remains ambiguous. V was clipped by 2 bases and J by 6 bases, with 8 bases between them. CDR3 size: 12 residues. Germline V gene data show CDR1 as SGHVS and CDR2 as FQNEAQ. The CDR3 DNA follows: TGTGCCAGCAGCTTACTCAGACCCGAGCAGTACTTC. Residues: CASSLLRPEQYF.

V gene TRBV4-3 combines with J gene TRBJ2-1; 12 nucleotides match TRBD2. Germline CDR1 reads LGHNA; CDR2 reads YSLEER. V shed 6 bases and J 8 bases; nucleotides not matched to a gene: 5. The CDR3 covers 14 residues. CDR3 nucleotides: TGCGCCAGCAGAAACCGACTAGCGGGAGATGAGCAGTTCTTC. It encodes CASRNRLAGDEQFF.

This sequence joins TRBV2 and TRBJ1-5, with a weak D call TRBD1 (5 bases). The germline V and J ends were trimmed by 6 bases and 4 bases, with 16 bases remaining between them. The CDR3 is 15 residues long. CDR1 is SNHLY, CDR2 FYNNEI, per germline. CDR3 loop: CASSGTGGGNQPQHF. For the CDR3, the DNA is TGTGCCAGCAGCGGGACCGGGGGAGGTAATCAGCCCCAGCATTTT. The complete variable domain, with remaining parts taken from reference TRBV2 and TRBJ1-5, reads EPEVTQTPSHQVTQMGQEVILRCVPISNHLYFYWYRQILGQKVEFLVSFYNNEISEKSEIFDDQFSVERPDGSNFTLKIRSTKLEDSAMYFCASSGTGGGNQPQHFGDGTRLSIL.

The genes are TRBV27 and TRBJ2-4; possibly TRBD1 or TRBD2 for D (5 bases each). This CDR3 contains 14 residues. Trimming left V 7 bases short and J 6 bases short, with 16 bases between. The germline V gene has CDR1 MNHEY and CDR2 SMNVEV (reference sequence). In DNA form, the CDR3 reads TGTGCCAGCACCCCCACTAGTGGGGGAAACATTCAGTACTTC. Its protein is CASTPTSGGNIQYF.

This clone was picked up a small number of times. The chain employs TRBV19 and TRBJ2-1; TRBD2 matches 12 bases. Germline V gene data show CDR1 as LNHDA and CDR2 as SQIVND (reference sequence). The CDR3 totals 14 residues. Trimming removed 10 bases from V and 8 bases from J; junction bases left unmatched: 9. The CDR3 region is CATAGTSGWDEQFF. CDR3 nucleotides: TGTGCCACTGCCGGGACTAGCGGGTGGGATGAGCAGTTCTTC.

In its sample, this clone was seen once. This CDR3 is CASSPRNEKLFF. CDR3 in DNA: TGTGCCAGCAGCCCACGGAATGAAAAACTGTTTTTT. V gene TRBV6-5 combines with J gene TRBJ1-4; D is unresolved. Per germline, CDR1 MNHEY and CDR2 SVGAGI. The V gene lost 6 bases and the J gene lost 5 bases, with 7 bases spanning the gap. This CDR3 has 12 amino acids.

The V and J genes are TRBV5-5 and TRBJ1-2; TRBD1 might be the D (6 bases). The V end was cut by 4 bases, the J end by 8 bases, with 12 bases between. The CDR3 runs 12 residues. Germline V CDR1 and CDR2: SGHKS, YYEKEE (reference sequence). Here the CDR3 reads CASSMDSLGYTF. CDR3 DNA: TGTGCCAGCAGCATGGACAGTTTAGGCTACACCTTC.

This chain joins TRBV27 and TRBJ2-5; 7 bases match TRBD2. CDR3 length: 17 amino acids. The J segment lost 3 bases and the V segment lost 7 bases, leaving 17 bases of the junction unmatched. Germline assignment: CDR1 MNHEY and CDR2 SMNVEV (reference sequence). The CDR3: CASKRYNGAGVEETQYF. The CDR3 DNA reads TGTGCCAGCAAACGGTATAATGGGGCGGGAGTAGAAGAGACCCAGTACTTC.

This clone was detected only once. This rearrangement joins TRBV7-8 to TRBJ2-5, with D tentatively TRBD1 (5 bases). Trimming took off 3 bases at V and 4 bases at J, with 12 bases between the two ends. Per germline, CDR1 SGHVS and CDR2 FQNEAQ. The CDR3 spans 14 residues. The CDR3 bases are TGTGCCAGCAGCTTTTATGTGGGGCCAGAGACCCAGTACTTC. This sequence encodes CASSFYVGPETQYF.

This sequence joins TRBV10-2 and TRBJ1-1; unclear D gene. The CDR3 is 13 amino acids. V was pared by 3 bases and J by 0 bases, with 5 bases between. Germline lookup yields CDR1 WSHSY and CDR2 SAAADI. The CDR3 DNA is TGCGCCAGCAGTGACCCGGTGAACACTGAAGCTTTCTTT. It translates to CASSDPVNTEAFF.

The chain is built from TRBV4-3 and TRBJ2-2, with a weak D call TRBD2 (6 bases). V was shortened by 8 bases and J by 6 bases, with 13 bases between the two germline ends. The CDR3 has 13 residues. CDR1 and CDR2 (germline): LGHNA, YSLEER. This CDR3 is CASGPREPGELFF. The CDR3 coding sequence is TGCGCCAGCGGGCCTCGGGAGCCCGGGGAGCTGTTTTTT.

This chain links TRBV11-2 with TRBJ1-4; maybe TRBD1 (6 bases). The V and J ends lost 1 base and 8 bases respectively, with 14 bases between them. From germline, CDR1 is SGHAT and CDR2 FQNNGV. CDR3 length equals 15 residues. The CDR3 spells CASSLVYQGYEKLFF. The CDR3 nucleotides read TGTGCCAGCAGCTTAGTGTATCAGGGGTACGAAAAACTGTTTTTT.

This clone was counted a single time. V gene TRBV7-8 combines with J gene TRBJ2-1; 13 nucleotides agree with TRBD2. J lost 8 bases, V lost 2 bases, and 3 bases had no gene match. The CDR3 runs 15 residues. The germline CDR1 and CDR2 sequences are SGHVS and FQNEAQ. The CDR3 sequence is CASSLSGTSGDEQFF. The CDR3 DNA is TGTGCCAGCAGCTTATCCGGGACTAGCGGGGATGAGCAGTTCTTC.